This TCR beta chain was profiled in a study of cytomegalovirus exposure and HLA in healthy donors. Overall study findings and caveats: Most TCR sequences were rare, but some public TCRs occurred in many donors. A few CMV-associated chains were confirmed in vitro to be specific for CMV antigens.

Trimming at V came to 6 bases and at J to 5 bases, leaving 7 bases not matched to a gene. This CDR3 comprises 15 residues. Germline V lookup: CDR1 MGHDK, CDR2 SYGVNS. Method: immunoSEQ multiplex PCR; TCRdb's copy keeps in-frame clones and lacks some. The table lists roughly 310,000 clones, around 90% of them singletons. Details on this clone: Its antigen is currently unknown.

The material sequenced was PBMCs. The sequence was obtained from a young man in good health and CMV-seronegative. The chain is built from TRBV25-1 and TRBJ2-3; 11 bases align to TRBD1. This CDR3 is CASSKDRGPGDTQYF. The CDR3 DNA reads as TGTGCCAGCAGCAAGGACAGGGGGCCGGGAGATACGCAGTATTTT.